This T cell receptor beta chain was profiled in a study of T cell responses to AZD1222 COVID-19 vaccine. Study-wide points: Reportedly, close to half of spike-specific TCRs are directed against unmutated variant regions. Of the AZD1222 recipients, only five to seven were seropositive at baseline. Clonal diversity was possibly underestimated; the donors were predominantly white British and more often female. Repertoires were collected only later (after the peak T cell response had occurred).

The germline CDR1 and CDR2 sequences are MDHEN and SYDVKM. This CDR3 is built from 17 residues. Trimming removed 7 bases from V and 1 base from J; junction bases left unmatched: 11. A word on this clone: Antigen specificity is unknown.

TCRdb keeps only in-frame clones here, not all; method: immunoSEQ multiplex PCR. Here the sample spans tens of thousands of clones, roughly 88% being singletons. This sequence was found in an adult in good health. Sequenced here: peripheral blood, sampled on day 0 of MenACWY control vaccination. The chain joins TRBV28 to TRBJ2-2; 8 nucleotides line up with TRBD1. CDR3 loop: CASTPGWGTGNTGELFF. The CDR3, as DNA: TGTGCCAGCACTCCTGGGTGGGGGACAGGGAACACCGGGGAGCTGTTTTTT.